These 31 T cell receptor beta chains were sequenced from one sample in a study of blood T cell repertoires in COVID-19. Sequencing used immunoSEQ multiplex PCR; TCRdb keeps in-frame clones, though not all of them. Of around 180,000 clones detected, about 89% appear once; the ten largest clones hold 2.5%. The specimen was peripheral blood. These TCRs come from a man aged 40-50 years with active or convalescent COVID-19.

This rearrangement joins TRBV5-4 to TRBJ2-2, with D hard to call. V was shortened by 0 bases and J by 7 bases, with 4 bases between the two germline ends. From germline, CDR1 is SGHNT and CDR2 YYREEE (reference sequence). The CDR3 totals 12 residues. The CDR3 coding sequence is TGTGCCAGCAGCTTGGCCGGCGGGGAGCTGTTTTTT. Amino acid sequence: CASSLAGGELFF.

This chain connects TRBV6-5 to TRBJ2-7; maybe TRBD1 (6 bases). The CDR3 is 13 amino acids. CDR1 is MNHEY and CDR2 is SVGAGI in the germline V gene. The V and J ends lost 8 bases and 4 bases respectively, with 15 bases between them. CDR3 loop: CASGIDRQYEQYF. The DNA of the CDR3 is TGTGCCAGCGGAATTGACAGGCAATACGAGCAGTACTTC.

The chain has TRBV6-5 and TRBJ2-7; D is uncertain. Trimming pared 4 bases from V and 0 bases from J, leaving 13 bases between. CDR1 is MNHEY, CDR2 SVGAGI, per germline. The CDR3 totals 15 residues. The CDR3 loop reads CASSSPRVGSYEQYF. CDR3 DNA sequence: TGTGCCAGCAGTTCGCCCCGGGTGGGCTCCTACGAGCAGTACTTC.

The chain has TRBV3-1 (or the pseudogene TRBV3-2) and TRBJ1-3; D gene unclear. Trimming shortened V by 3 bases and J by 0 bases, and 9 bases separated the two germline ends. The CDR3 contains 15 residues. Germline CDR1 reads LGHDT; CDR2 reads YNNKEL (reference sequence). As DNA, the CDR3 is TGTGCCAGCAGCCAGACACCTTACTCTGGAAACACCATATATTTT. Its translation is CASSQTPYSGNTIYF.

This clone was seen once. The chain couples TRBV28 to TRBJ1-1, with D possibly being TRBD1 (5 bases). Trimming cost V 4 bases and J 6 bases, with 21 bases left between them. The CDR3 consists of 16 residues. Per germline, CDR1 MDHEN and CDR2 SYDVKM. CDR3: CASSWRRGSGFSEAFF. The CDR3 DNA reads TGTGCCAGCAGTTGGCGAAGGGGCTCAGGGTTTTCTGAAGCTTTCTTT.

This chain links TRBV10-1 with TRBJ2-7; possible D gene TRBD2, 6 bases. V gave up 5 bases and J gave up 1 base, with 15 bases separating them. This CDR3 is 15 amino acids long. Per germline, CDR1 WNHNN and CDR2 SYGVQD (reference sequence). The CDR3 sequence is CASSQQVSGSYEQYF. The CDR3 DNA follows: TGCGCCAGCAGTCAACAGGTCAGCGGGTCCTACGAGCAGTACTTC.

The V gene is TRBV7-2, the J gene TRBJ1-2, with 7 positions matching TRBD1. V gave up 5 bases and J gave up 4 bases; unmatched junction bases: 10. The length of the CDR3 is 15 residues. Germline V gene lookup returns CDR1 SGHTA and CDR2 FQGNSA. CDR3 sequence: CASSPRTGVSYGYTF. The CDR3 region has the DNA TGTGCCAGCAGCCCCCGGACAGGTGTTAGCTATGGCTACACCTTC.

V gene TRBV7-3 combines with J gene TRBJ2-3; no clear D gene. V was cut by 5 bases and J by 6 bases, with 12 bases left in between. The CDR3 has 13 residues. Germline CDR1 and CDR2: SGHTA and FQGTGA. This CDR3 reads CASSRVSGDTQYF. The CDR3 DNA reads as TGTGCCAGCAGCCGGGTCTCTGGGGATACGCAGTATTTT.

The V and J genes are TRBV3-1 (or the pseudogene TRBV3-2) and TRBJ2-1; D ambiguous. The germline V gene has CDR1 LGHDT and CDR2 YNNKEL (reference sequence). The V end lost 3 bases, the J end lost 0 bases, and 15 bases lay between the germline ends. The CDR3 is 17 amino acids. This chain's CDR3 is CASSQRAPMSSYNEQFF. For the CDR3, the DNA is TGTGCCAGCAGCCAGCGAGCCCCTATGAGCTCCTACAATGAGCAGTTCTTC.

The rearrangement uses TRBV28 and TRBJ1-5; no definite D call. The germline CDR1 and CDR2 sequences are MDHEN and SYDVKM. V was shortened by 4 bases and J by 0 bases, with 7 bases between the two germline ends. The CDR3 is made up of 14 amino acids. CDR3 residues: CASSYMYSNQPQHF. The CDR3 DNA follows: TGTGCCAGCAGTTATATGTATAGCAATCAGCCCCAGCATTTT.

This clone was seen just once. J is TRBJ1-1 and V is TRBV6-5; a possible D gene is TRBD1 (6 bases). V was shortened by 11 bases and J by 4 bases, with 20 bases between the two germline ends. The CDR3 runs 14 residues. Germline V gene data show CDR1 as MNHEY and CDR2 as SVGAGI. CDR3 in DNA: TGTGCCGTTCGTCACAGGGATAGGGGCACTGAAGCTTTCTTT. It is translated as CAVRHRDRGTEAFF.

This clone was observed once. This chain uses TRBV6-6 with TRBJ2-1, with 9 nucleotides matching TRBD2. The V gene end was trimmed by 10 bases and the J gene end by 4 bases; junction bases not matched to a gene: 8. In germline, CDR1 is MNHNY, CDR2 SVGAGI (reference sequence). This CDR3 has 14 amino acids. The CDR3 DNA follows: TGTGCCACTCTCCCTAGCGGGGAATACAATGAGCAGTTCTTC. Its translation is CATLPSGEYNEQFF.

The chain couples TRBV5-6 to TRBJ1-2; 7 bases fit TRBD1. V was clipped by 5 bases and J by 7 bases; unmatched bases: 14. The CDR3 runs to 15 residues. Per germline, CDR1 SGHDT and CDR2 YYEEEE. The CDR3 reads CASRSLTGDGGGYTF. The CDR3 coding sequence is TGTGCCAGCAGGTCCCTCACAGGGGACGGGGGTGGCTACACCTTC.

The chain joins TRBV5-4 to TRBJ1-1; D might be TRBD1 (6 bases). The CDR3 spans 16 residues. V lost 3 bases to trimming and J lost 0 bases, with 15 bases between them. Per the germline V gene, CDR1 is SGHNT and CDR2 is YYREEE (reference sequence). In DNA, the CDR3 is TGTGCCAGCAGCTCCCTAATACAGGGTATGAACACTGAAGCTTTCTTT. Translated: CASSSLIQGMNTEAFF.

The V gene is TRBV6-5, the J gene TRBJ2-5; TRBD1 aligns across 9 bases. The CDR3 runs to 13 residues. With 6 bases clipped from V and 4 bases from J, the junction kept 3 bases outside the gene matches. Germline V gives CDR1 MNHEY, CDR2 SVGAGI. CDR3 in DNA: TGTGCCAGCAGACAGGGGGCGGGAGAGACCCAGTACTTC. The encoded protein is CASRQGAGETQYF.

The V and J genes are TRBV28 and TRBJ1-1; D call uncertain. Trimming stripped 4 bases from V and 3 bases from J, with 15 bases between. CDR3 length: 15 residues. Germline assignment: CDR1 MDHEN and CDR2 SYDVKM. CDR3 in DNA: TGTGCCAGCAGTTATCAGCAGGCCCTTGACACTGAAGCTTTCTTT. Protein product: CASSYQQALDTEAFF.

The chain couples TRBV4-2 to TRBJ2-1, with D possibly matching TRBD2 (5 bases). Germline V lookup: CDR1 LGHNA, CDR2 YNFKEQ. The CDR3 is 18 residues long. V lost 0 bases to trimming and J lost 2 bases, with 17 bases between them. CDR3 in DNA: TGTGCCAGCAGCCAAGATTTTGGGCCCGGGGAAGCCTACAATGAGCAGTTCTTC. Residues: CASSQDFGPGEAYNEQFF.

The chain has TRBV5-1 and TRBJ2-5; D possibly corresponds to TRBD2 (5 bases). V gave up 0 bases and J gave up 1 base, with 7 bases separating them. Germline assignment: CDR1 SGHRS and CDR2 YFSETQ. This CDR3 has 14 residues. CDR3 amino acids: CASSLGGPQETQYF. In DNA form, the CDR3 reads TGCGCCAGCAGCTTGGGCGGGCCCCAAGAGACCCAGTACTTC.

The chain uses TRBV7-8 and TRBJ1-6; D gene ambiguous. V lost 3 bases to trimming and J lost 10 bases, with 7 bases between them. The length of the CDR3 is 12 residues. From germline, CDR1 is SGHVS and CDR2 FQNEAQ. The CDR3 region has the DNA TGTGCCAGCAGCTTTAGTCTCTCACCCCTCCACTTT. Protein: CASSFSLSPLHF.

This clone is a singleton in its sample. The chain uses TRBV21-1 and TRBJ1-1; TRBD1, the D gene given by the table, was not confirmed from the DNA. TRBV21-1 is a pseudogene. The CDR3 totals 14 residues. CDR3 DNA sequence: TGTGCCAGCAGCGGTTCGGACAGGGCAAATGAAGCTTTCTTT. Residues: CASSGSDRANEAFF.

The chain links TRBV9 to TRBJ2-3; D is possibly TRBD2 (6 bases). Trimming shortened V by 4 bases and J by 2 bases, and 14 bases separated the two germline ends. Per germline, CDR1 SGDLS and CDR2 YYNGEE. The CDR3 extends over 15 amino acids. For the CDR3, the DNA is TGTGCCAGCAGCCCGACTAGTTTAGACACAGATACGCAGTATTTT. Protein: CASSPTSLDTDTQYF.

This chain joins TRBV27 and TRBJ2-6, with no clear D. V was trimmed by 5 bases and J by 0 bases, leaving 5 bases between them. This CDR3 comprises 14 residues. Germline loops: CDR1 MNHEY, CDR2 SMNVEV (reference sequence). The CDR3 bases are TGTGCCAGCAGTGAGGACTCTGGGGCCAACGTCCTGACTTTC. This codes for CASSEDSGANVLTF.

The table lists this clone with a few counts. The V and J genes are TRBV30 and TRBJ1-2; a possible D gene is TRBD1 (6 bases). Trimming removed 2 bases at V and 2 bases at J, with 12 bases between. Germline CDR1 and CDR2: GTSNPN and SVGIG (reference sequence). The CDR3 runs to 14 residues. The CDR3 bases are TGTGCCTGGAGTTACGACAGGATAAACTATGGCTACACCTTC. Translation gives CAWSYDRINYGYTF.

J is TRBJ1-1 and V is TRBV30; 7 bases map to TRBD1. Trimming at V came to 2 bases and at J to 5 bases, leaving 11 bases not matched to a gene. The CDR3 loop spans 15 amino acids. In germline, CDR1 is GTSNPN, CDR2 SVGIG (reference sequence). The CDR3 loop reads CAWSPQGGQQTEAFF. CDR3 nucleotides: TGTGCCTGGAGTCCCCAGGGGGGCCAGCAGACTGAAGCTTTCTTT. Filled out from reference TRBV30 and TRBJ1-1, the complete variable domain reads SQTIHQWPATLVQPVGSPLSLECTVEGTSNPNLYWYRQAAGRGLQLLFYSVGIGQISSEVPQNLSASRPQDRQFILSSKKLLLSDSGFYLCAWSPQGGQQTEAFFGQGTRLTVV.

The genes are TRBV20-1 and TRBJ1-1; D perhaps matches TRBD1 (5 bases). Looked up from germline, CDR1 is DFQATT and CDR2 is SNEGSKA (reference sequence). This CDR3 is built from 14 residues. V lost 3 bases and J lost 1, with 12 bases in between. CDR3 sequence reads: CSASLGDRNTEAFF. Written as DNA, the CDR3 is TGCAGTGCTAGTCTTGGAGACAGGAACACTGAAGCTTTCTTT.

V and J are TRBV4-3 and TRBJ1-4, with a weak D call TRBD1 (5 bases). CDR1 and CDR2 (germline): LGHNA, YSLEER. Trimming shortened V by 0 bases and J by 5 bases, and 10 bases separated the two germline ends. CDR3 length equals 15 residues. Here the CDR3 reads CASSQDAGVNEKLFF. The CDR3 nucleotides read TGCGCCAGCAGCCAAGATGCGGGGGTGAATGAAAAACTGTTTTTT.

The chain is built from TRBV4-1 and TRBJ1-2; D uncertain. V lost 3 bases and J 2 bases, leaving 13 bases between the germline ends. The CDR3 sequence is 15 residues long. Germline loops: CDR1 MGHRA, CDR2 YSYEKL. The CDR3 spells CASSHAVGRNYGYTF. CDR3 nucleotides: TGCGCCAGCAGCCATGCGGTAGGGAGGAACTATGGCTACACCTTC.

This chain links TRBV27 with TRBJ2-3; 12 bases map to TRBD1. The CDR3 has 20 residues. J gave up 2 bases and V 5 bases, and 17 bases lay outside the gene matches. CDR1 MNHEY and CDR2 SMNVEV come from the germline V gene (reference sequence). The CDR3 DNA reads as TGTGCCAGCAGTCTACCCGGGACAGGGGGCCGCCAGAGCCTCACAGATACGCAGTATTTT. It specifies CASSLPGTGGRQSLTDTQYF.

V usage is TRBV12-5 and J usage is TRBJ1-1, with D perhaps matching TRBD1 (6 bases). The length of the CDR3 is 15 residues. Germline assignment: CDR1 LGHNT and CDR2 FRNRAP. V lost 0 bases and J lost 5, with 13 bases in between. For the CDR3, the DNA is TGTGCTAGTGGTTTGGTACGTGGTCAGGGGACTGAAGCTTTCTTT. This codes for CASGLVRGQGTEAFF.

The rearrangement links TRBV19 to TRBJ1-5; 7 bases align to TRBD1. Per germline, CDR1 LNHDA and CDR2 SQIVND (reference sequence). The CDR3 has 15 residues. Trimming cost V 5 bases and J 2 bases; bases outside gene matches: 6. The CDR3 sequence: CASSPQGSGNQPQHF. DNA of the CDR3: TGTGCCAGTAGTCCACAGGGGTCCGGCAATCAGCCCCAGCATTTT.

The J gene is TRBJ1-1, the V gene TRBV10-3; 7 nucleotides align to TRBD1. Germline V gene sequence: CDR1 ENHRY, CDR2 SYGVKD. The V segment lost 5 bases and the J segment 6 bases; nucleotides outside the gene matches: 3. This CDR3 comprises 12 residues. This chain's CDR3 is CAISTDRAEAFF. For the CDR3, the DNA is TGTGCCATCAGTACCGACAGGGCTGAAGCTTTCTTT.